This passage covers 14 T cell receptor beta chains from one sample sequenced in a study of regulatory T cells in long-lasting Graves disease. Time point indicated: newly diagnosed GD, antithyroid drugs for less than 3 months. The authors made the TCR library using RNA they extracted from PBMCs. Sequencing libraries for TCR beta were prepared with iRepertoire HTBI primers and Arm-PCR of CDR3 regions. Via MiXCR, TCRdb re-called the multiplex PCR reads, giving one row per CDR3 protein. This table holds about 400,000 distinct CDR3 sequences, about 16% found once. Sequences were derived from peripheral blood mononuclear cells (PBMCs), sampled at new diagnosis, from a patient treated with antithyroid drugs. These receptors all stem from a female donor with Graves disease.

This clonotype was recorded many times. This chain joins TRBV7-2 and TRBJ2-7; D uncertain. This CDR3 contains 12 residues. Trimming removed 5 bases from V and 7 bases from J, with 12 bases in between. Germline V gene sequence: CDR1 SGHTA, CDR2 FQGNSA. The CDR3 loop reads CASSPDMWEQYF. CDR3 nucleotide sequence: TGTGCCAGCAGCCCCGACATGTGGGAGCAGTACTTC.

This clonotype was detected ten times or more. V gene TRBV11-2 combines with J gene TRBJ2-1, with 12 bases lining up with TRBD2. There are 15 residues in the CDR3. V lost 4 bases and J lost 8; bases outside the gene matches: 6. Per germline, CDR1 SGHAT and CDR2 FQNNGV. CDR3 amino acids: CASSSLAGGVDEQFF. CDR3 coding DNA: TGTGCCAGCAGCTCACTAGCGGGAGGAGTAGATGAGCAGTTCTTC.

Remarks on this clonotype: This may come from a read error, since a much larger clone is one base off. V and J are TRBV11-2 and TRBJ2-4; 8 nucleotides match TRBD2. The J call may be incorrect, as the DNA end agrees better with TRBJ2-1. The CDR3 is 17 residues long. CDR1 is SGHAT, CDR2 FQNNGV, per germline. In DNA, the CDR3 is TGTGCCAGCAGCCGCCCTGGGGGTAGCGGGATAGGGGAGACCCAGTTCTTC. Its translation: CASSRPGGSGIGETQFF.

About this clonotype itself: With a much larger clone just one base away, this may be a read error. DNA of the CDR3: TGCGGCGTACTCGAGGGGGGAAAACTGTTTTTT. It is translated as CGVLEGGKLFF. The V call is TRBV29-1, the J call TRBJ1-4; TRBD1 is a possible D gene (6 bases). Germline values: CDR1 SQVTM, CDR2 ANQGSEA. The CDR3 has 11 residues.

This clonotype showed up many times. For the CDR3, the DNA is TGTGCCAGCAGCTTGGATGAGGTGAACACTGAAGCTTTCTTT. As protein: CASSLDEVNTEAFF. The J gene is TRBJ1-1, the V gene TRBV5-5; D gene unclear. Trimming took 0 bases from V and 0 from J, leaving 6 bases between them. The CDR3 contains 14 residues. Per germline, CDR1 SGHKS and CDR2 YYEKEE (reference sequence).

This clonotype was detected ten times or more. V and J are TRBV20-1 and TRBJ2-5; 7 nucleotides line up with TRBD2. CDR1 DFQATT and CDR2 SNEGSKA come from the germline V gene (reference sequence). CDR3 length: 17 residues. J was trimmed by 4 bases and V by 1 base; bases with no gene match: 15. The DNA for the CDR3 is TGCAGTGCTAGAGTAGCGGGTGGGCGGCAAAGCTTAGAGACCCAGTACTTC. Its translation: CSARVAGGRQSLETQYF.

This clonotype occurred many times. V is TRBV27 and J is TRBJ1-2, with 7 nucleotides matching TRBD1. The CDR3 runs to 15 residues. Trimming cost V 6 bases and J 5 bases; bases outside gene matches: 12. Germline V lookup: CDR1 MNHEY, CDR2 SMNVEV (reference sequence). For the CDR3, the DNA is TGTGCCAGCAGCTCCGGGACAGCGATTTCTTATGGCTACACCTTC. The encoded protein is CASSSGTAISYGYTF.

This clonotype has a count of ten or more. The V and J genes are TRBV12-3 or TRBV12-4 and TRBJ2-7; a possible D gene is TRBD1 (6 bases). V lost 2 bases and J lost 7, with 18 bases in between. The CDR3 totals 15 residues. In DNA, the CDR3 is TGTGCCAGCAGTTTAAACCCACCAGGGGCGAAGGAGCAGTACTTC. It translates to CASSLNPPGAKEQYF.

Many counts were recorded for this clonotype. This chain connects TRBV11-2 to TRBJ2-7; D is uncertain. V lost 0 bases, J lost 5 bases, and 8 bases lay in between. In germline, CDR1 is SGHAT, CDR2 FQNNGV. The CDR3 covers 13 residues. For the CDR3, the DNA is TGTGCCAGCAGCTTAGAGTTTAGGGACGAGCAGTACTTC. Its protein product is CASSLEFRDEQYF.

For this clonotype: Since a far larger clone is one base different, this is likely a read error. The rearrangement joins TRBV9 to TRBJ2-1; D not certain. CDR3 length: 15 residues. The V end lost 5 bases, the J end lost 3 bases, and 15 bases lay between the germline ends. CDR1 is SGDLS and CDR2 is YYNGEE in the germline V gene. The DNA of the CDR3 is TGTGCCAGCAGACAACGAGACGAAGGCTACAATGAGCAGTTCTTC. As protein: CASRQRDEGYNEQFF.

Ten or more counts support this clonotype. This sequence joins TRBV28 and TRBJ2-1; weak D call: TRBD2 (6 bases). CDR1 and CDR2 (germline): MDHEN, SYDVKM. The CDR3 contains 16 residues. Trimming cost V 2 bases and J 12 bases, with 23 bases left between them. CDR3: CASSLVGVAAGDGQFF. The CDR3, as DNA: TGTGCCAGCAGTTTAGTAGGGGTAGCGGCTGGAGATGGGCAGTTCTTC. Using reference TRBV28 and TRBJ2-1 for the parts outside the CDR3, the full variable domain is DVKVTQSSRYLVKRTGEKVFLECVQDMDHENMFWYRQDPGLGLRLIYFSYDVKMKEKGDIPEGYSVSREKKERFSLILESASTNQTSMYLCASSLVGVAAGDGQFFGPGTRLTVL.

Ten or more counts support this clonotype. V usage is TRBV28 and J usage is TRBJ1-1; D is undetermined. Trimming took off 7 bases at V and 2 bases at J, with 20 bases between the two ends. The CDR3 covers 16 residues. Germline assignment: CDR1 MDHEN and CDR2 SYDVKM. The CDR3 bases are TGTGCCAGCATTCACAAGGGTGGCCTTTCTAACACTGAAGCTTTCTTT. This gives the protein CASIHKGGLSNTEAFF.

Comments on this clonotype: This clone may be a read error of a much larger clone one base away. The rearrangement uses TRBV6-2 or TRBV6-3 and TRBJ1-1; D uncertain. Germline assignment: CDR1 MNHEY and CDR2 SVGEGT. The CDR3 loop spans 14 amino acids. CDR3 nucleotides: TGTGCCAGCGGTCCCTGGGCCGTGAACACTGAAGCTTCCTTT. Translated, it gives CASGPWAVNTEASF.

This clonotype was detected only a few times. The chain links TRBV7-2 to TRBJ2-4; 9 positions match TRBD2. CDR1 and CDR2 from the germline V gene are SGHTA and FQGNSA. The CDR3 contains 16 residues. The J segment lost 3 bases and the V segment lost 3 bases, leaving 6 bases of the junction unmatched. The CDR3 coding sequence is TGTGCCAGCAGCTTCATAGCGGGAGATAACAAAAACATTCAGTACTTC. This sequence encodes CASSFIAGDNKNIQYF.